This entry lists 5 T cell receptor beta chains sequenced from one sample in a study of cytomegalovirus exposure and HLA in healthy donors (TCRdb year 2017). The method behind the library was the immunoSEQ multiplex PCR assay. As stored in TCRdb, this immuneACCESS dataset retains in-frame rearrangements with V and J assigned. A fraction of the clones does not appear; measured against another copy, unresolved V genes explain less than half of the discrepancy, and the remainder lacks a known reason. This sample comprises roughly 300,000 clones, about 90% of them detected only once. Clones ranked in the top ten supply more than 0.9% of the sample. Sequencing input: PBMCs. These TCRs come from a woman aged 30 to 39 in good health and CMV-seropositive.

The chain uses TRBV28 and TRBJ2-7, with a possible D match to TRBD1 (5 bases). V shed 4 bases and J shed 2 bases, with 24 bases lying between them. Germline V gene sequence: CDR1 MDHEN, CDR2 SYDVKM. This CDR3 region has 18 residues. The CDR3: CASSSPRSQGIGTYEQYF. DNA for the CDR3: TGTGCCAGCAGTTCCCCAAGATCCCAGGGAATTGGGACCTACGAGCAGTACTTC.

V gene TRBV7-6 combines with J gene TRBJ1-2; TRBD1 agrees at 8 bases. CDR3 length: 14 amino acids. With 5 bases clipped from V and 6 bases from J, the junction kept 8 bases outside the gene matches. Germline V gives CDR1 SGHVS, CDR2 FNYEAQ. CDR3 in DNA: TGTGCCAGCAGCCTACTGGGACAGGAAGATGGCTACACCTTC. Encoded protein: CASSLLGQEDGYTF.

The chain couples TRBV5-1 to TRBJ1-1, with a tentative D call TRBD1 (6 bases). The CDR3 totals 13 residues. Per germline, CDR1 SGHRS and CDR2 YFSETQ. Trimming took off 0 bases at V and 4 bases at J, with 7 bases between the two ends. CDR3 residues: CASSLGTVTEAFF. CDR3 nucleotides: TGCGCCAGCAGCTTGGGGACAGTCACTGAAGCTTTCTTT. Drawing the rest from reference TRBV5-1 and TRBJ1-1, the complete variable domain is KAGVTQTPRYLIKTRGQQVTLSCSPISGHRSVSWYQQTPGQGLQFLFEYFSETQRNKGNFPGRFSGRQFSNSRSEMNVSTLELGDSALYLCASSLGTVTEAFFGQGTRLTVV.

This clone was recorded once. The chain employs TRBV6-5 and TRBJ1-5, with D perhaps matching TRBD1 (5 bases). The ends were cut back, 6 bases at V and 4 bases at J, with 16 bases in the middle. The V gene's germline CDR1 is MNHEY and CDR2 SVGAGI. The CDR3 contains 15 residues. The CDR3 region has the DNA TGTGCCAGCAGCTATAGGGACGGGGAGAATCAGCCCCAGCATTTT. It specifies CASSYRDGENQPQHF.

The rearrangement uses TRBV9 and TRBJ1-2; unclear D gene. CDR1 is SGDLS, CDR2 YYNGEE, per germline. The germline V and J ends were trimmed by 7 bases and 6 bases, with 7 bases remaining between them. The CDR3 runs to 10 residues. The CDR3 DNA reads TGTGCCAGCTTTAGAGATGGCTACACCTTC. Amino acid sequence: CASFRDGYTF.